The 25 T cell receptor beta chains in this list originate from one sample, sequenced in a study of T cell repertoires in cytomegalovirus infection. Their antigens remain unidentified. TCRdb itself ran the reads through MiXCR, one entry per CDR3 protein. The sample contains approximately 1,000,000 distinct CDR3 sequences, approximately 31% of which appear only once. Sequencing used cultured CD8+ T cells from PBMCs, obtained from culture after CMV antigen stimulation. These TCRs come from a human donor in good health (CMV status not recorded). Some clones in this sample may be carry-over from other donors' samples.

The chain has TRBV5-6 and TRBJ2-1; D gene ambiguous. CDR3 length equals 14 residues. Germline CDR1 and CDR2: SGHDT and YYEEEE. The ends were cut back, 2 bases at V and 7 bases at J, with 13 bases in the middle. The chain's CDR3 is CASSFKPEMNEQFF. CDR3 bases: TGTGCCAGCAGCTTTAAACCAGAGATGAATGAGCAGTTCTTC.

This chain connects TRBV28 to TRBJ2-3; perhaps D is TRBD1 or TRBD2 (5 bases each). The germline V gene has CDR1 MDHEN and CDR2 SYDVKM. The CDR3 is made up of 16 amino acids. Trimming cost V 1 base and J 5 bases, with 16 bases left between them. CDR3 amino acids: CASSLLVDTGEDTQYF. DNA for the CDR3: TGTGCCAGCAGTTTATTGGTGGACACCGGGGAAGATACGCAGTATTTT.

The rearrangement joins TRBV6-5 to TRBJ1-1; D gene uncertain. The CDR3 spans 14 residues. The germline V gene has CDR1 MNHEY and CDR2 SVGAGI. Trimming left V 0 bases short and J 0 bases short, with 5 bases between. The CDR3 DNA follows: TGTGCCAGCAGTTACTCAACAATGAACACTGAAGCTTTCTTT. Translated, it gives CASSYSTMNTEAFF.

J is TRBJ2-7 and V is TRBV7-9; 8 positions match TRBD1. J gave up 4 bases and V 2 bases, and 19 bases lay outside the gene matches. CDR3 length: 19 amino acids. Per the germline V gene, CDR1 is SEHNR and CDR2 is FQNEAQ (reference sequence). CDR3 coding DNA: TGTGCCAGCAGCTTAAGCCCCGGACAGGGTAGGCGCCGGTGGTACGAGCAGTACTTC. Its protein is CASSLSPGQGRRRWYEQYF.

V gene TRBV12-3 or TRBV12-4 combines with J gene TRBJ2-5, with D perhaps matching TRBD1 (5 bases). The CDR3 extends over 15 amino acids. V was pared by 5 bases and J by 2 bases, with 15 bases between. The CDR3 spells CASSLGEINQETQYF. The CDR3 DNA reads TGTGCCAGCAGTCTAGGGGAAATTAATCAAGAGACCCAGTACTTC.

The chain has TRBV19 and TRBJ1-2, with D possibly TRBD1 on 5 matching bases. The V gene lost 1 base and the J gene lost 4 bases, with 7 bases spanning the gap. The CDR3 consists of 13 residues. Germline CDR1 and CDR2: LNHDA and SQIVND (reference sequence). The CDR3 DNA is TGTGCCAGTAGTATAGGACAGAGCTATGGCTACACCTTC. The encoded protein is CASSIGQSYGYTF.

The chain uses TRBV5-4 and TRBJ2-3; tentatively, D is TRBD1 (6 bases). The CDR3 is 16 residues long. Per the germline V gene, CDR1 is SGHNT and CDR2 is YYREEE (reference sequence). V lost 4 bases, J lost 3 bases, and 18 bases lay in between. The chain's CDR3 is CASSNPQGSKTDTQYF. For the CDR3, the DNA is TGTGCCAGCAGCAACCCACAGGGTTCTAAAACAGATACGCAGTATTTT.

This chain uses TRBV7-9 with TRBJ2-1; 7 bases are shared with TRBD2. The CDR3 totals 15 residues. After removal of 2 bases from V and 8 bases from J, the junction contained 9 bases not matched to a gene. Germline-derived CDR1 and CDR2 are SEHNR and FQNEAQ (reference sequence). DNA for the CDR3: TGTGCCAGCAGCTTATCCCCCGGGACTATGGATGAGCAGTTCTTC. Protein: CASSLSPGTMDEQFF.

The sample holds a few counts of this clonotype. This CDR3 reads CASSLSLQLSGANVLTF. CDR3 DNA: TGTGCCAGCAGCTTAAGTTTACAGCTCTCTGGGGCCAACGTCCTGACTTTC. V and J are TRBV7-6 and TRBJ2-6; D not resolved. From germline, CDR1 is SGHVS and CDR2 FNYEAQ. With 2 bases removed from V and 0 bases from J, the gap between germline ends came to 11 bases. The CDR3 consists of 17 residues.

In its sample, this clonotype was seen many times. J is TRBJ1-1 and V is TRBV7-8; tentatively, D is TRBD1 (5 bases). The ends were cut back, 8 bases at V and 2 bases at J, with 12 bases in the middle. The CDR3 totals 13 residues. Germline lookup yields CDR1 SGHVS and CDR2 FQNEAQ. CDR3 loop: CASGGASNTEAFF. Written as DNA, the CDR3 is TGTGCCAGCGGGGGTGCGAGTAACACTGAAGCTTTCTTT.

The sample holds a few counts of this clonotype. The rearrangement uses TRBV6-2 or TRBV6-3 and TRBJ1-5; maybe TRBD1 (6 bases). Looked up from germline, CDR1 is MNHEY and CDR2 is SVGEGT. The ends were cut back, 2 bases at V and 2 bases at J, with 7 bases in the middle. This CDR3 spans 14 amino acids. The CDR3 here is CASSYEGGNQPQHF. CDR3 in DNA: TGTGCCAGCAGTTACGAGGGGGGCAATCAGCCCCAGCATTTT.

Only a few counts were recorded for this clonotype. The chain combines TRBV12-3 or TRBV12-4 with TRBJ2-7; perhaps D is TRBD1 or TRBD2 (5 bases each). The CDR3 extends over 12 amino acids. V lost 5 bases and J lost 5, with 10 bases in between. The CDR3 sequence: CASSPPGHEQYF. The CDR3 nucleotides are TGTGCCAGCAGTCCCCCGGGACACGAGCAGTACTTC.

The table lists this clonotype with a few counts. This chain uses TRBV7-9 with TRBJ2-1, with no clear D. Trimming cost V 7 bases and J 7 bases, with 11 bases left between them. Per the germline V gene, CDR1 is SEHNR and CDR2 is FQNEAQ (reference sequence). The CDR3 runs to 12 residues. In DNA, the CDR3 is TGTGCCAGCACCTCCGGGTGGAATGAGCAGTTCTTC. Its translation is CASTSGWNEQFF.

This clonotype occurred many times. The V gene is TRBV6-5, the J gene TRBJ1-5; a possible D gene is TRBD1 (6 bases). V shed 3 bases and J shed 4 bases, with 10 bases lying between them. This CDR3 contains 14 residues. Germline V gene lookup returns CDR1 MNHEY and CDR2 SVGAGI. This CDR3 reads CASSYGQTNQPQHF. DNA for the CDR3: TGTGCCAGCAGTTATGGACAGACAAATCAGCCCCAGCATTTT.

The table lists this clonotype with a few counts. The chain has TRBV7-3 and TRBJ2-2, with 8 bases aligning to TRBD2. The trim removed 3 bases at V and 0 bases at J, leaving 9 bases unmatched. The CDR3 loop spans 18 amino acids. CDR1 is SGHTA and CDR2 is FQGTGA in the germline V gene. The CDR3: CASSLFGGAYANTGELFF. DNA of the CDR3: TGTGCCAGCAGCTTGTTCGGGGGGGCATACGCGAACACCGGGGAGCTGTTTTTT.

The chain employs TRBV12-3 or TRBV12-4 and TRBJ1-1, with TRBD1 as a possible D gene (5 bases). V dropped 3 bases and J dropped 8 bases, with 7 bases sitting between them. There are 11 residues in the CDR3. This CDR3 reads CASSFRDEAFF. The CDR3 DNA reads TGTGCCAGCAGTTTCAGGGACGAAGCTTTCTTT.

This rearrangement joins TRBV12-3 or TRBV12-4 to TRBJ2-3; TRBD2 matches at 11 bases. V shed 6 bases, J shed 1 base, and the junction held 6 bases outside the gene matches. The CDR3 length is 16 residues. CDR3: CASSISSGGRTDTQYF. Written as DNA, the CDR3 is TGTGCCAGCAGCATCTCTAGCGGGGGGCGCACAGATACGCAGTATTTT.

The gene calls are TRBV7-9 and TRBJ1-2; 9 bases are shared with TRBD1. Germline CDR1 SEHNR, CDR2 FQNEAQ (reference sequence). Trimming cost V 4 bases and J 5 bases; bases outside gene matches: 5. The CDR3 spans 14 residues. DNA of the CDR3: TGTGCCAGCAGCTCCGCCGGGACAGGGTATGGCTACACCTTC. This encodes CASSSAGTGYGYTF.

The CDR3 here is CASSLPTEQETQYF. The CDR3 DNA is TGTGCCAGCAGCTTGCCGACAGAACAAGAGACCCAGTACTTC. The chain recombines TRBV7-9 with TRBJ2-5; tentatively, D is TRBD1 (5 bases). This CDR3 contains 14 residues. Germline-derived CDR1 and CDR2 are SEHNR and FQNEAQ (reference sequence). V was trimmed by 3 bases and J by 2 bases, leaving 10 bases between them.

This clonotype was seen a handful of times. The rearrangement joins TRBV6-2 or TRBV6-3 to TRBJ2-1; TRBD1 matches 9 bases. The V gene's germline CDR1 is MNHEY and CDR2 SVGEGT. CDR3 length equals 15 residues. Trimming cost V 6 bases and J 4 bases; bases outside gene matches: 7. In DNA, the CDR3 is TGTGCCAGCAGGAGCGGACAGGGGAATTACAATGAGCAGTTCTTC. This codes for CASRSGQGNYNEQFF.

The chain links TRBV2 to TRBJ2-1, with 9 bases identical to TRBD1. Germline CDR1 reads SNHLY; CDR2 reads FYNNEI. After removal of 7 bases from V and 6 bases from J, the junction contained 4 bases not matched to a gene. The CDR3 totals 13 residues. DNA for the CDR3: TGTGCCAGCAAAGGACAGGGGTGCAATGAGCAGTTCTTC. Translated: CASKGQGCNEQFF. Full variable domain (missing parts from reference TRBV2 and TRBJ2-1): EPEVTQTPSHQVTQMGQEVILRCVPISNHLYFYWYRQILGQKVEFLVSFYNNEISEKSEIFDDQFSVERPDGSNFTLKIRSTKLEDSAMYFCASKGQGCNEQFFGPGTRLTVL.

This clonotype was observed many times. The rearrangement joins TRBV15 to TRBJ2-5; perhaps TRBD2 as D (5 bases). The CDR3 consists of 16 residues. V dropped 0 bases and J dropped 0 bases, with 11 bases sitting between them. Germline CDR1 is LNHNV and CDR2 is YYDKDF (reference sequence). The CDR3 DNA reads TGTGCCACCAGCAGAGACTGGGCGGGCTACCAAGAGACCCAGTACTTC. It translates to CATSRDWAGYQETQYF.

This clonotype has just a few counts. The DNA of the CDR3 is TGTGCCAGCAGCTACTCCGGTGCCGGCCCCGGAGAAGCTTTCTTT. Amino acid sequence: CASSYSGAGPGEAFF. The chain carries TRBV7-9 and TRBJ1-1; D is ambiguous. The ends were cut back, 4 bases at V and 8 bases at J, with 20 bases in the middle. This CDR3 region has 15 residues. Germline values: CDR1 SEHNR, CDR2 FQNEAQ (reference sequence). Full variable domain (missing parts from reference TRBV7-9 and TRBJ1-1): DTGVSQNPRHKITKRGQNVTFRCDPISEHNRLYWYRQTLGQGPEFLTYFQNEAQLEKSRLLSDRFSAERPKGSFSTLEIQRTEQGDSAMYLCASSYSGAGPGEAFFGQGTRLTVV.

The chain employs TRBV12-3 or TRBV12-4 and TRBJ1-2; tentatively, D is TRBD1 (6 bases). The CDR3 totals 12 residues. The V gene lost 7 bases and the J gene lost 6 bases, with 12 bases spanning the gap. The CDR3 region is CASITGTNGYTF. The CDR3 nucleotides are TGTGCCAGCATTACCGGGACAAATGGCTACACCTTC.

The rearrangement uses TRBV6-5 and TRBJ2-2; possibly TRBD2 for D (6 bases). CDR1 is MNHEY and CDR2 is SVGAGI in the germline V gene. V was shortened by 0 bases and J by 4 bases, with 15 bases between the two germline ends. This CDR3 region has 17 residues. The CDR3 coding sequence is TGTGCCAGCAGTTACTCCAAAGGGACTGCAACCACCGGGGAGCTGTTTTTT. Amino acids: CASSYSKGTATTGELFF.